Shown below are 6 T cell receptor beta chains from a single sample sequenced in a study of shared clonotypes between healthy human individuals. Profiling relied on immunoSEQ multiplex PCR, and the TCRdb table lists in-frame clones only, not all of them. The table records about 2.4 million clones, 90% to 95% of them present only once. The sample comprised naive CD4+ T cells from PBMCs. As for subset: CD45RA+ positively selected. Receptors were obtained from a man younger than 30 in good health. Some clones in this sample may be carry-over from other donors' samples.

The chain joins TRBV29-1 to TRBJ2-3, with 7 bases that match TRBD2. The trim removed 4 bases at V and 3 bases at J, leaving 7 bases unmatched. The CDR3 runs to 14 residues. Germline V gene sequence: CDR1 SQVTM, CDR2 ANQGSEA. DNA for the CDR3: TGCAGCGTTGCCGGCGGGAGAGGGACAGATACGCAGTATTTT. As protein: CSVAGGRGTDTQYF.

The chain carries TRBV2 and TRBJ2-1, with D perhaps matching TRBD2 (5 bases). Germline V lookup: CDR1 SNHLY, CDR2 FYNNEI. Trimming removed 6 bases from V and 2 bases from J, with 14 bases in between. The length of the CDR3 is 15 residues. In nucleotides, the CDR3 is TGTGCCAGCAGCGAATCCCCACTAGCCTACAATGAGCAGTTCTTC. Its protein product is CASSESPLAYNEQFF.

The rearrangement uses TRBV7-3 and TRBJ2-2; weak D call: TRBD2 (6 bases). V was cut by 5 bases and J by 0 bases, with 16 bases left in between. The CDR3 length is 17 residues. In germline, CDR1 is SGHTA, CDR2 FQGTGA. CDR3 bases: TGTGCCAGCAGCCTAGACCGGGAGAGGGCGAACACCGGGGAGCTGTTTTTT. Amino acid sequence: CASSLDRERANTGELFF.

The chain carries TRBV19 and TRBJ2-7; D not resolved. The CDR3 runs to 13 residues. CDR1 is LNHDA and CDR2 is SQIVND in the germline V gene (reference sequence). Trimming took 1 base from V and 3 from J, leaving 7 bases between them. The DNA of the CDR3 is TGTGCCAGTAGTATAGTTCCGTTCTACGAGCAGTACTTC. This encodes CASSIVPFYEQYF.

The rearrangement uses TRBV5-5 and TRBJ1-5; D is unclear. Germline V lookup: CDR1 SGHKS, CDR2 YYEKEE (reference sequence). Trimming removed 3 bases from V and 0 bases from J, with 7 bases in between. CDR3 size: 14 residues. The CDR3 DNA reads as TGTGCCAGCAGCTCCAGATATAGCAATCAGCCCCAGCATTTT. Protein sequence: CASSSRYSNQPQHF.

CDR3 nucleotides: TGTGCCAGCAGCTTAGCCCGTGATAATCAGCCCCAGCATTTT. This codes for CASSLARDNQPQHF. The V gene is TRBV7-9, the J gene TRBJ1-5; no firm D call. Looked up from germline, CDR1 is SEHNR and CDR2 is FQNEAQ (reference sequence). The CDR3 is 14 residues long. Trimming took 0 bases from V and 4 from J, leaving 7 bases between them.